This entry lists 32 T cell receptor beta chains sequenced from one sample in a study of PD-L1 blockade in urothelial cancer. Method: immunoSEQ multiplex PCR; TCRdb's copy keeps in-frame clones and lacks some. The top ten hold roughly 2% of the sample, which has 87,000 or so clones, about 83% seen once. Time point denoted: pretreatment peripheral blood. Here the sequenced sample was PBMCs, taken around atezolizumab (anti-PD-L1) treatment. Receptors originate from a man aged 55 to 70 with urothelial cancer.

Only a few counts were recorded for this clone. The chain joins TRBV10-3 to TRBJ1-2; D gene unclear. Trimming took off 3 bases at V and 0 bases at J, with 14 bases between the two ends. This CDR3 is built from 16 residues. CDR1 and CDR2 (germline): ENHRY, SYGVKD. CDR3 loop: CAISESLPGSNYGYTF. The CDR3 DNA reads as TGTGCCATCAGTGAATCCCTACCGGGGTCTAACTATGGCTACACCTTC.

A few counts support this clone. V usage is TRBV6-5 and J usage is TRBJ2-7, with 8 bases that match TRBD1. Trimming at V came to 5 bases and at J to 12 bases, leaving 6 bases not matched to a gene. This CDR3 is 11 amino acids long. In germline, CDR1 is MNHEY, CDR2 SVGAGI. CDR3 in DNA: TGTGCCAGCAGTGGCAGCAGGGGGCTGTACTTC. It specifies CASSGSRGLYF.

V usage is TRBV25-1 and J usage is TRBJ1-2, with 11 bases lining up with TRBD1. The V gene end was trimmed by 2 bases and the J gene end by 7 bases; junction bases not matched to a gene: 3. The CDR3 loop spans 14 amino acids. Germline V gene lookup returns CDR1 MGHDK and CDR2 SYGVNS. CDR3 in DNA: TGTGCCAGCAGTGAAGGGGGGACAGGGGGTGGCTACACCTTC. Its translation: CASSEGGTGGGYTF.

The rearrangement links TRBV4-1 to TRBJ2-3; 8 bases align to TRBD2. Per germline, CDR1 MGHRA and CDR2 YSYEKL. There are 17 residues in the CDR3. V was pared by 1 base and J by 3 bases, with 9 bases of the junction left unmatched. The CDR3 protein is CASSQGLTGGPTDTQYF. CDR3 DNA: TGCGCCAGCAGCCAAGGGCTTACGGGAGGGCCTACAGATACGCAGTATTTT.

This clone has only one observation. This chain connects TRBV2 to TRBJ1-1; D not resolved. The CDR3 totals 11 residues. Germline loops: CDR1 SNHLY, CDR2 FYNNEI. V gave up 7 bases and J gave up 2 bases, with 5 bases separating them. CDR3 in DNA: TGTGCCAGCATGGGCAACACTGAAGCTTTCTTT. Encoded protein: CASMGNTEAFF.

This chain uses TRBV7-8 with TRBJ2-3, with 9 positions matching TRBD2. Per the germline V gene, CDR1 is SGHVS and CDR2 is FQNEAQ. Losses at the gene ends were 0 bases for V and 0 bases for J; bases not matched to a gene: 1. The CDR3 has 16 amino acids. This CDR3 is CASSLATSGSTDTQYF. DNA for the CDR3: TGTGCCAGCAGCTTAGCTACTAGCGGGAGCACAGATACGCAGTATTTT.

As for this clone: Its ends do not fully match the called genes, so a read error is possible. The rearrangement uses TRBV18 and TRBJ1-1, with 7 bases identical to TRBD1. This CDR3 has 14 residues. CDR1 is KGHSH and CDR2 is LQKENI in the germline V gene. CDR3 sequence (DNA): TGTACCAGCTCACCTACAGGGGCGAACACTGAAGCTTTCTTT. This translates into CTSSPTGANTEAFF.

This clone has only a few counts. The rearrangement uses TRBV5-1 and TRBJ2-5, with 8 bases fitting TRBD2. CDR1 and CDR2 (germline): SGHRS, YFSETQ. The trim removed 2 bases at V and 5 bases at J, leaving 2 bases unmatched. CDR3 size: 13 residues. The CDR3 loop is CASSFASGETQYF. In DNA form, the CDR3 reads TGCGCCAGCAGCTTCGCTAGCGGGGAGACCCAGTACTTC.

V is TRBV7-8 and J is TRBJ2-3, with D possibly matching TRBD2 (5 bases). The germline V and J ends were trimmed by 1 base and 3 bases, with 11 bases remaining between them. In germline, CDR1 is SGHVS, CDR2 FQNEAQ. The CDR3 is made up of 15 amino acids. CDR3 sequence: CASSLDLWETDTQYF. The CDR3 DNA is TGTGCCAGCAGCTTAGACCTGTGGGAGACAGATACGCAGTATTTT.

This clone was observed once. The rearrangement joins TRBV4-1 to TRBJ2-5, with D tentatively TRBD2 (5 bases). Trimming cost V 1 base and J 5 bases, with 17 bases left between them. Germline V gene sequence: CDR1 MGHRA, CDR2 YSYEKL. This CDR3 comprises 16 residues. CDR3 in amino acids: CASSQGSSPARETQYF. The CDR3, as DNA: TGCGCCAGCAGCCAAGGATCTAGCCCGGCGAGGGAGACCCAGTACTTC.

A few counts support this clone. The CDR3 protein is CASSFKLVDRGHEQYF. DNA for the CDR3: TGTGCCAGCAGCTTTAAATTGGTGGACAGGGGACACGAGCAGTACTTC. The chain is built from TRBV7-2 and TRBJ2-7; TRBD1 matches 9 bases. The CDR3 is 16 residues long. V shed 3 bases and J 5 bases; nucleotides not matched to a gene: 11. Germline V lookup: CDR1 SGHTA, CDR2 FQGNSA.

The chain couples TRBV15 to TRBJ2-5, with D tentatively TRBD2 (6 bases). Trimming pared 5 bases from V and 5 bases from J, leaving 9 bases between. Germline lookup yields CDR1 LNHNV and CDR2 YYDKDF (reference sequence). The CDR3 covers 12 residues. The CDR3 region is CATSLGRETQYF. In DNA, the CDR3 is TGTGCCACCAGCCTTGGGAGGGAGACCCAGTACTTC.

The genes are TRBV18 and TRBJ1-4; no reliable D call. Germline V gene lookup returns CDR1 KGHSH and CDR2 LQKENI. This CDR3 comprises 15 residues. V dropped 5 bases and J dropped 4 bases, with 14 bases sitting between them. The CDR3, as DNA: TGTGCCAGCTCAAGGGAGGCTAGATATAATGAAAAACTGTTTTTT. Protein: CASSREARYNEKLFF. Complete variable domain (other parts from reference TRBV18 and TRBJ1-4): NAGVMQNPRHLVRRRGQEARLRCSPMKGHSHVYWYRQLPEEGLKFMVYLQKENIIDESGMPKERFSAEFPKEGPSILRIQQVVRGDSAAYFCASSREARYNEKLFFGSGTQLSVL.

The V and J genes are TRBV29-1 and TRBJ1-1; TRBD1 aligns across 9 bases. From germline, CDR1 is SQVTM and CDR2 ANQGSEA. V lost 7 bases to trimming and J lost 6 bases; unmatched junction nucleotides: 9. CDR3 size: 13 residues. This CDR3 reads CSGTTGGRPEAFF. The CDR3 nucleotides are TGCAGCGGTACCACAGGGGGCCGTCCTGAAGCTTTCTTT.

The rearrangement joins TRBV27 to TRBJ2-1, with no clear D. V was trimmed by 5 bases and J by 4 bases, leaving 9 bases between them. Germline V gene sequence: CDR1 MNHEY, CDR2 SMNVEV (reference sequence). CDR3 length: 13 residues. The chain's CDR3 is CASSTIKYNEQFF. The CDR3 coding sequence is TGTGCCAGCAGTACAATAAAGTACAATGAGCAGTTCTTC.

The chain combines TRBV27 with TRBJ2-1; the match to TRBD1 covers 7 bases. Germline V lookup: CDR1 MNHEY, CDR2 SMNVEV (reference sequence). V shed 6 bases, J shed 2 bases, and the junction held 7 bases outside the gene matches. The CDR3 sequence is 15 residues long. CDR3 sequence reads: CASSDPGTAYNEQFF. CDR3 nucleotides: TGTGCCAGCAGCGATCCCGGGACAGCCTACAATGAGCAGTTCTTC.

CDR3 sequence (DNA): TGTGCCAGCAGTGAAGTTTGGGACGGGAGCTCCTACGAGCAGTACTTC. As protein: CASSEVWDGSSYEQYF. The chain joins TRBV6-1 to TRBJ2-7; weak D call: TRBD2 (6 bases). Trimming removed 1 base at V and 0 bases at J, with 13 bases between. This CDR3 comprises 16 residues. The V gene's germline CDR1 is MNHNS and CDR2 SASEGT.

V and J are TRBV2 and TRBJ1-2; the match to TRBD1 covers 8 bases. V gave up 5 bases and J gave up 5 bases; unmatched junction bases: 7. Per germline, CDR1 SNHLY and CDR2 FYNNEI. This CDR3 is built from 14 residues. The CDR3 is CASSLQGGGYGYTF. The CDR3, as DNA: TGTGCCAGCAGTTTACAGGGGGGGGGTTATGGCTACACCTTC. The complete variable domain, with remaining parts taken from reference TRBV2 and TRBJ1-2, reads EPEVTQTPSHQVTQMGQEVILRCVPISNHLYFYWYRQILGQKVEFLVSFYNNEISEKSEIFDDQFSVERPDGSNFTLKIRSTKLEDSAMYFCASSLQGGGYGYTFGSGTRLTVV.

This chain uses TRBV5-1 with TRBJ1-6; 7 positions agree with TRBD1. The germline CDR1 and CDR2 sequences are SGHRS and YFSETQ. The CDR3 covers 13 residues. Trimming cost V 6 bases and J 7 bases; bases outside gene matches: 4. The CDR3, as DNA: TGCGCCAGCACCACAGGGGACAATTCACCCCTCCACTTT. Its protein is CASTTGDNSPLHF.

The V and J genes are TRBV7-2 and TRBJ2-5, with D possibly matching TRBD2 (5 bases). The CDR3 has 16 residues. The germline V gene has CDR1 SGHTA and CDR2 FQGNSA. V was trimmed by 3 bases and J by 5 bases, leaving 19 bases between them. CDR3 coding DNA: TGTGCCAGCAGCTTCGACGAGGTCCCGAGGAGGGAGACCCAGTACTTC. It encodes CASSFDEVPRRETQYF.

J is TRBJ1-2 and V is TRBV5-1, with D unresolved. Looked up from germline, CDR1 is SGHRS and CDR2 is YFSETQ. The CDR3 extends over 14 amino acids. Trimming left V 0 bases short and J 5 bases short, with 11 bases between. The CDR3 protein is CASSLAGFFYGYTF. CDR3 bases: TGCGCCAGCAGCTTGGCCGGGTTTTTTTATGGCTACACCTTC.

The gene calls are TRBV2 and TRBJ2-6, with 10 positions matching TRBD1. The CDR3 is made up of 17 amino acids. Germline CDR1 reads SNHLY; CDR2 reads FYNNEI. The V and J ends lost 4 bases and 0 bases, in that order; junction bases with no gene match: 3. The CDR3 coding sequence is TGTGCCAGCAGTGTCGGGACAGGGGACTCTGGGGCCAACGTCCTGACTTTC. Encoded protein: CASSVGTGDSGANVLTF.

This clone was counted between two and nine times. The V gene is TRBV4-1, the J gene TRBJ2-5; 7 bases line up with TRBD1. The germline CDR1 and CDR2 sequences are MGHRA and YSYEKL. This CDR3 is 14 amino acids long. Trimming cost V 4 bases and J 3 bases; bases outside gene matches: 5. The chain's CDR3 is CASSPLGQEETQYF. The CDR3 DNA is TGCGCCAGCAGCCCACTCGGACAGGAAGAGACCCAGTACTTC.

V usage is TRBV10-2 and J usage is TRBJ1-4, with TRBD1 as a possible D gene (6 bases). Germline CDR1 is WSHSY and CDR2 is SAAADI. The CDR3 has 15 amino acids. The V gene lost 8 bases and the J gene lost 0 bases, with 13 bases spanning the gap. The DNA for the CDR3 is TGCGCCAGCCGGGGGGCAAGGACAACTAATGAAAAACTGTTTTTT. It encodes CASRGARTTNEKLFF.

In DNA form, the CDR3 reads TGTGCCAGCAGTACGGACTCAGCCCCGCACTACGAGCAGTACTTC. It is translated as CASSTDSAPHYEQYF. The chain uses TRBV11-2 and TRBJ2-7, with D perhaps TRBD2 (5 bases). CDR1 and CDR2 from the germline V gene are SGHAT and FQNNGV. Between the trimmed V and J ends, which lost 6 bases and 3 bases, there was a span of 18 bases. The CDR3 is made up of 15 amino acids.

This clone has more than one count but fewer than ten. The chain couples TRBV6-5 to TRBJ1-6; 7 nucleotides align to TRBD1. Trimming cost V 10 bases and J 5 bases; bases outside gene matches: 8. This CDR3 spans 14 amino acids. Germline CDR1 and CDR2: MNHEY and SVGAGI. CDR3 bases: TGTGCCACCGCGACAGGGTGGGATAATTCACCCCTCCACTTT. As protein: CATATGWDNSPLHF.

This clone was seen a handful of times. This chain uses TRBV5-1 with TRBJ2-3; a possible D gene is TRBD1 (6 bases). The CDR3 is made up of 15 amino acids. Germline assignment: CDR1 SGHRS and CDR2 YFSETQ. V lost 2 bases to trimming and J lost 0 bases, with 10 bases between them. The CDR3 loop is CASSFTGMSTDTQYF. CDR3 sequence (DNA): TGCGCCAGCAGCTTCACAGGGATGAGCACAGATACGCAGTATTTT.

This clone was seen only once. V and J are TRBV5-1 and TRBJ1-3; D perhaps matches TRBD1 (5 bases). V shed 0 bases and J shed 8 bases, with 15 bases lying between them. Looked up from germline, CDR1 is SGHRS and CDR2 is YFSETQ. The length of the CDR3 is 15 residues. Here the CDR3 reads CASSLAGSTGDTIYF. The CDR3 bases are TGCGCCAGCAGCTTGGCAGGGTCGACGGGGGACACCATATATTTT.

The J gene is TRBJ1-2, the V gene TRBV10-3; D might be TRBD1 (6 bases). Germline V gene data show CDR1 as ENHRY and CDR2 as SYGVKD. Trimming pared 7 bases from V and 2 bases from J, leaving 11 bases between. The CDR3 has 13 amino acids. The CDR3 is CAITLQGNYGYTF. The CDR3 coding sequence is TGTGCCATCACCCTGCAGGGGAACTATGGCTACACCTTC.

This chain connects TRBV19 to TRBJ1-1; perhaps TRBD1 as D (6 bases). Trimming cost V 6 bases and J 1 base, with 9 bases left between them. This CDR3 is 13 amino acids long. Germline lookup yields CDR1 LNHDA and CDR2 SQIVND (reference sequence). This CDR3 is CASRTGANTEAFF. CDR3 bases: TGTGCCAGTAGGACAGGAGCGAACACTGAAGCTTTCTTT.

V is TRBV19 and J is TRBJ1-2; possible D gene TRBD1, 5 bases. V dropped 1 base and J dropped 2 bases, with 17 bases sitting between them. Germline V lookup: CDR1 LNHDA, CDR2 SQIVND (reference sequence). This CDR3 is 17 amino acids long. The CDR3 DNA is TGTGCCAGTAGTATAGGCGGGGGGAGAGCTACAAACTATGGCTACACCTTC. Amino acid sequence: CASSIGGGRATNYGYTF.

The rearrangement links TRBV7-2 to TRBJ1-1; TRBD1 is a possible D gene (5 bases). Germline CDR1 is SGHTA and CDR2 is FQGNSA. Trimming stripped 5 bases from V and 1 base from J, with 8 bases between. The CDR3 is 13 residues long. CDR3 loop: CASSPRENTEAFF. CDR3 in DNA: TGTGCCAGCAGCCCCAGGGAGAACACTGAAGCTTTCTTT.